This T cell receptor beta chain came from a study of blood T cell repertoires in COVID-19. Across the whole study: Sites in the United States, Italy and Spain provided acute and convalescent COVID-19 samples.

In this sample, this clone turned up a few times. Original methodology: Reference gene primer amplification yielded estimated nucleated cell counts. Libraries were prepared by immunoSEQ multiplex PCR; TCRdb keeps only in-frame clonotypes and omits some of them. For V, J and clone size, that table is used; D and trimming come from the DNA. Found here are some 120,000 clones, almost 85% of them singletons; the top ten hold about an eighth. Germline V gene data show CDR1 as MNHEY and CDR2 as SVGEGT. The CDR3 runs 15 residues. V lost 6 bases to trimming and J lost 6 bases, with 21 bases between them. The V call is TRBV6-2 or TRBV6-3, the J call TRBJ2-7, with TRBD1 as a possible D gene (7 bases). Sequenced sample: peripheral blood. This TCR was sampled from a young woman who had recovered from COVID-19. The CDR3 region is CASSASGGKIGEQYF. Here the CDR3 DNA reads TGTGCCAGCAGCGCTTCAGGGGGGAAGATCGGCGAGCAGTACTTC.